The text below deals with one TCR beta chain. What it recognizes is unknown. These data belong to a study of T cell responses to AZD1222 COVID-19 vaccine. TCRdb's copy holds only in-frame clones and misses some; the assay was immunoSEQ multiplex PCR. This sample has about 180,000 clones, with almost 90% found just once. Points from the study as a whole: Spike was spanned by vaccine-associated CD4 TCRs, with dominance at 160-218 and 743-854. No day 14 peak samples; only post-peak repertoires were characterized.

Germline CDR1 and CDR2: LNHDA and SQIVND (reference sequence). V dropped 4 bases and J dropped 3 bases, with 15 bases sitting between them. The length of the CDR3 is 16 residues. The gene calls are TRBV19 and TRBJ2-2; a possible D gene is TRBD1 (5 bases). The sample in question was peripheral blood, obtained 28 days after the second AZD1222 dose. This TCR was sampled from an adult who received the AZD1222 COVID-19 vaccine. CDR3 sequence reads: CASSTTPGSDTGELFF. In nucleotides, the CDR3 is TGTGCCAGTAGTACCACCCCAGGGTCGGACACCGGGGAGCTGTTTTTT.